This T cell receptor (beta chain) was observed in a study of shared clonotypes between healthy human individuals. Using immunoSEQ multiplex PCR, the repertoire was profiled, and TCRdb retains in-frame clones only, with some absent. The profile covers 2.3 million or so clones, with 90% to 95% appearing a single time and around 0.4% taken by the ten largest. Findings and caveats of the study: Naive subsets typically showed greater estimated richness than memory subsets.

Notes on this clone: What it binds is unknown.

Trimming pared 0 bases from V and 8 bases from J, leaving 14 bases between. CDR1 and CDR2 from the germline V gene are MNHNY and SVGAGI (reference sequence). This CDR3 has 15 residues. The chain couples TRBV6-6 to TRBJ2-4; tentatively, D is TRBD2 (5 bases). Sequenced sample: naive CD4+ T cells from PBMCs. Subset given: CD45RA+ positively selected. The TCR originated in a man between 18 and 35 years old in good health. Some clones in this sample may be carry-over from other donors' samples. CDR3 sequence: CASSYSATERYIQYF. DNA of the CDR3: TGTGCCAGCAGTTACTCGGCAACAGAGCGGTACATTCAGTACTTC.